The entry below gives a single T cell receptor (beta chain) sequence along with its context. This specimen comes from a study of radiation and T cells in renal cell carcinoma. Study as a whole: Nephrectomy followed 15 Gy stereotactic body radiation by 4 weeks.

Indicated time point: baseline pretreatment blood. Treatment specified: 15 Gy SBRT to primary tumor, nephrectomy 4 weeks later. J was trimmed by 11 bases and V by 0 bases; bases with no gene match: 4. The CDR3 runs 13 residues. Per the germline V gene, CDR1 is SGHRS and CDR2 is YFSETQ. TCRdb's copy holds only in-frame clones and misses some; the assay was immunoSEQ multiplex PCR. The sample contains 150,000 or so clones, around 90% of which appear only once. The rearrangement links TRBV5-1 to TRBJ1-4; TRBD1 aligns across 7 bases. The receptor was isolated from a woman in her 70s with renal cell carcinoma. The sequences come from blood, collected from a patient whose treatment included radiotherapy and nephrectomy. CDR3 sequence (DNA): TGCGCCAGCAGCTTGGAACAGGGGTGGAAACTGTTTTTT. Translated, it gives CASSLEQGWKLFF.